This record concerns one TCR beta chain sequence. Sequenced by immunoSEQ multiplex PCR; TCRdb stores in-frame clones only, minus some. The sample holds around 260,000 clones, about 87% seen once. This sample was included in a study of blood T cell repertoires in COVID-19. Study-level background: COVID-19 samples from acute and convalescent phases originated in the United States, Italy and Spain.

What was sequenced was peripheral blood. This clonotype originated in a man in his fifties or sixties who had recovered from COVID-19.

The CDR3 protein is CASSDSGTGNSPLHF. The CDR3 DNA reads TGTGCCAGCAGTGACTCTGGGACAGGGAACTCACCCCTCCACTTT. This chain links TRBV2 with TRBJ1-6; 9 nucleotides line up with TRBD1. Germline loops: CDR1 SNHLY, CDR2 FYNNEI. This CDR3 has 15 amino acids. The junction had 7 bases not matched to a gene; V was cut back by 3 bases and J by 10 bases.